This T cell receptor beta chain was identified during a study of blood T cell repertoires in COVID-19. Across the study: PBMCs, B-cell-depleted T cells, or T cells were the source of the cDNA or gDNA that made up the material.

Libraries were prepared by immunoSEQ multiplex PCR; TCRdb keeps only in-frame clonotypes and omits some of them. The repertoire consists of tens of thousands of clones, with about 74% occurring once and the leading ten covering under 3%. Seattle patients were enrolled during active infection and followed longitudinally. In this sample, this clone turned up a few times. The CDR3 covers 15 residues. Looked up from germline, CDR1 is KGHDR and CDR2 is SFDVKD. V lost 3 bases and J lost 0; bases outside the gene matches: 4. Sequencing was performed on peripheral blood. The clonotype comes from a man between 65 and 85 years old with COVID-19, enrolled during active disease. This chain uses TRBV24-1 with TRBJ2-7; TRBD1 aligns across 7 bases. CDR3 region: CATSDNTGASYEQYF. The CDR3 bases are TGTGCCACCAGTGATAATACAGGGGCCTCCTACGAGCAGTACTTC.